Listed below are T cell receptor beta chains from one sample, sequenced in a study of post-analysis software for immune sequencing data. TCRdb re-derived calls from the PCR reads in MiXCR, one entry per CDR3 protein. The sample has roughly 800,000 distinct CDR3 sequences, 30% seen once. The sample consisted of blood. The receptors here all came from a girl aged 5 to 17 with multiple sclerosis. Each CDR3 is given with its conserved first and last residue. The D gene is left open where the match is weak. Clone size is shown for a subset of rows, as once, few, many or a class of expanded clone.

>TRBJ1-4|NA|NA|TRBV28
TGTGCCAGCAGTTTACTGGGGGCAGGGGAAAAACTGTTTTTT
CASSLLGAGEKLFF
>TRBJ2-5|NA|NA|TRBV10-3
TGTGCCATCAGTGAGCAGGGGCCAGGGATGGCGAGGGAGACCCAGTACTTC
CAISEQGPGMARETQYF
>TRBJ2-1|few|TRBD2|TRBV5-6
TGTGCCAGCAGCAAACAGGGACTAGGACCTTTCGGTGAGCAGTTCTTC
CASSKQGLGPFGEQFF
>TRBJ2-7|NA|NA|TRBV29-1
TGCAGCGTTGAAGATCCGGCAGGTGTCTGCGAGCAGTACTTC
CSVEDPAGVCEQYF
>TRBJ2-1|NA|NA|TRBV7-2
TGTGCCAGCAGCCCCGACTATACCTACAATGAGCAGTTCTTC
CASSPDYTYNEQFF
>TRBJ1-4|NA|TRBD1|TRBV28
TGTGCCACCTCCGCTCGACCAGGGGGGCGAGAAAAACTGTTTTTT
CATSARPGGREKLFF
>TRBJ1-4|NA|TRBD1|TRBV12-3/TRBV12-4
TGTGCCAGCACCCCGACAGGGGGAGGAAAACTGTTTTTT
CASTPTGGGKLFF
>TRBJ1-2|few|NA|TRBV29-1
TGCAGCGTGAGGTTTCTAGGTGGTGGCTACACCTTC
CSVRFLGGGYTF
>TRBJ2-3|NA|TRBD1|TRBV24-1
TGTGCCACCAGTGATTTGTTACAGGGGACCACCGGAAGCACAGATACGCAGTATTTT
CATSDLLQGTTGSTDTQYF
>TRBJ1-1|NA|NA|TRBV5-6
TGTGCCAGCAGCTTTAGAGGGGTGGGCACTGAAGCTTTCTTT
CASSFRGVGTEAFF
>TRBJ2-7|NA|TRBD2|TRBV28
TGTGCCAGCAGTCAAACTAGCGGGGCAGGGATCTACGAGCAGTACTTC
CASSQTSGAGIYEQYF
>TRBJ1-6|few|NA|TRBV9
TGTGCCAGCAGCGGCCATAATTCACCCCTCCACTTT
CASSGHNSPLHF
>TRBJ2-3|NA|NA|TRBV12-3/TRBV12-4
TGTGCCAGCAGTCCTTTTACGGTGTACGGCACAGATACGCAGTATTTT
CASSPFTVYGTDTQYF
>TRBJ2-5|NA|TRBD1|TRBV12-3/TRBV12-4
TGTGCCAGCAGTTTAACAGGGGAAATCCCCCAGTACTTC
CASSLTGEIPQYF
>TRBJ1-6|NA|TRBD1|TRBV6-6
TGTGCCAGCACCCCCAGGACAGGGGATTCACCCCTCCACTTT
CASTPRTGDSPLHF
>TRBJ1-1|few|NA|TRBV18
TGTGCCAGCTCACCAGGGAACAGCCAGGGGACTGAAGCTTTCTTT
CASSPGNSQGTEAFF
>TRBJ2-5|NA|NA|TRBV27
TGTGCCAGCAGTTTAAGTGGGGCGGGGATCCAAGAGACCCAGTACTTC
CASSLSGAGIQETQYF
>TRBJ2-3|NA|NA|TRBV4-1
TGCGCCAGCAGCCAAGAATCGGGGACAGATACGCAGTATTTT
CASSQESGTDTQYF
>TRBJ2-1|NA|TRBD2|TRBV12-3/TRBV12-4
TGTGCCAGCAGTTCACGCACTGGACTAGCGCCTGAGCAGTTCTTC
CASSSRTGLAPEQFF
>TRBJ1-2|few|NA|TRBV5-1
TGCGCCAGCAGCCCTGACCGGGAATTTGATGGCTACACCTTC
CASSPDREFDGYTF
>TRBJ1-2|NA|NA|TRBV6-5
TGTGCCAGCACGGGGGATAACTATGGCTACACCTTC
CASTGDNYGYTF
>TRBJ2-1|NA|NA|TRBV6-1
TGTGCCAGCATTCGTACTAGCTCCTACAATGAGCAGTTCTTC
CASIRTSSYNEQFF
>TRBJ1-2|few|TRBD1|TRBV29-1
TGCAGCGTTGGGGGGACAGGTCGGGGCTACACCTTC
CSVGGTGRGYTF
>TRBJ2-5|few|TRBD2|TRBV20-1
TGCAGTGTAGGTTGGACTAGCGGAGTCGGGGAGACCCAGTACTTC
CSVGWTSGVGETQYF
>TRBJ2-3|NA|NA|TRBV7-8
TGTGCCAGCAGCCGAACGAAATTGATAGCGGTGGACACAGATACGCAGTATTTT
CASSRTKLIAVDTDTQYF
>TRBJ2-3|few|NA|TRBV4-3
TGCGCCAGCAGCCGCGAGGGAGGGGGTGGCACAGATACGCAGTATTTT
CASSREGGGGTDTQYF
>TRBJ2-3|NA|TRBD2|TRBV11-1
TGTGCCAGCAGCCCCAGAACCGAGGGACTAGCGGGAGGGCCCACGCCAGATACGCAGTATTTT
CASSPRTEGLAGGPTPDTQYF
>TRBJ2-4|NA|NA|TRBV10-3
TGTGCCATCGAGCGGGCAGGGTTCGATGACATTCAGTACTTC
CAIERAGFDDIQYF
>TRBJ1-2|NA|NA|TRBV5-4
TGTGCCAGCAGCTTGGATGCTGGCTATGACTACACCTTC
CASSLDAGYDYTF
>TRBJ2-4|many|TRBD1|TRBV5-1
TGCGCCAGCAGCTTCGACAGGGTGTTGAACATTCAGTACTTC
CASSFDRVLNIQYF
>TRBJ1-1|few|NA|TRBV6-5
TGTGCCAGCACCCCGCAGGGAAGGACTGAAGCTTTCTTT
CASTPQGRTEAFF
>TRBJ2-1|few|NA|TRBV29-1
TGCAGCGAAAAAGGAGGGGGCAATGAGCAGTTCTTC
CSEKGGGNEQFF
>TRBJ2-3|many|TRBD2|TRBV29-1
TGCAGCGTTTCGGGTTGGCGGGAGAGGGTTGGCACAGATACGCAGTATTTT
CSVSGWRERVGTDTQYF
>TRBJ2-1|few|NA|TRBV20-1
TGCAGTGCTAGGATAAGGGTTTACAATGAGCAGTTCTTC
CSARIRVYNEQFF
>TRBJ2-7|NA|NA|TRBV10-3
TGTGCCATCAGTAGGTCGGGTCTGCAGTTCGTGAACACCTACAATGAGCAGTACTTC
CAISRSGLQFVNTYNEQYF
>TRBJ2-6|NA|TRBD1|TRBV4-3
TGCGCCAGCAGCCGCATCCGGACAGGGGGCCCCTCTGGGGCCAACGTCCGGACTTTC
CASSRIRTGGPSGANVRTF
>TRBJ2-1|once|NA|TRBV25-1
TGTGCCAGCAGTGACGGGAGCTCCTACAATGGGCAGTTCTTC
CASSDGSSYNGQFF
>TRBJ2-4|few|NA|TRBV2
TGTGCCAGCAGGGGGGACCTACAAAACATTCAGTACTTC
CASRGDLQNIQYF
>TRBJ1-2|NA|TRBD1|TRBV4-2
TGTGCCAGCAGCACAACGGGGACAGGGGAAGGCTACACCTTC
CASSTTGTGEGYTF
>TRBJ2-7|NA|TRBD2|TRBV2
TGTGCCAGCAAGGGACTAGCGGGTCTCTACGAGCAGTACTTC
CASKGLAGLYEQYF
>TRBJ2-1|NA|NA|TRBV5-1
TGCGCCAGCAGCGAACCGGGAGTCTTTGAGCAGTTCTTC
CASSEPGVFEQFF
>TRBJ1-1|NA|NA|TRBV11-2
TGTGCCAGCAGCCCGGTTCCGGTCCCGAGCACTGAAGCTTTCTTT
CASSPVPVPSTEAFF
>TRBJ1-5|NA|NA|TRBV12-3/TRBV12-4
TGTGCCAGCAGTTTAGGGTCAGACAATCAGCCCCAGCATTTT
CASSLGSDNQPQHF
>TRBJ1-6|NA|TRBD1|TRBV27
TGTGCCAGCAGTCCGGACAGGGGGCGTCAGAATTCACCCCTCCACTTT
CASSPDRGRQNSPLHF
>TRBJ2-1|NA|NA|TRBV7-9
TGTGCCAGCAGCTTATATCCCCGAACTCGGAATGAGCAGTTCTTC
CASSLYPRTRNEQFF
>TRBJ2-3|few|NA|TRBV15
TGTGCCACCAGCAGAGCTCCTAGCACAGATACGCAGTATTTT
CATSRAPSTDTQYF
>TRBJ2-1|NA|NA|TRBV6-2/TRBV6-3
TGTGCCAGCAGTTACATTAGGGGGGCTCTCGACAATGAGCAGTTCTTC
CASSYIRGALDNEQFF
>TRBJ2-4|few|TRBD2|TRBV10-2
TGCGCCAGCGCCACCCAGACCGGGACTAGCGGACTACAGTACTTC
CASATQTGTSGLQYF
>TRBJ1-1|few|NA|TRBV7-8
TGTGCCAGCAGCCCGTTGGAGGGGCAGGGCACTGAAGCTTTCTTT
CASSPLEGQGTEAFF